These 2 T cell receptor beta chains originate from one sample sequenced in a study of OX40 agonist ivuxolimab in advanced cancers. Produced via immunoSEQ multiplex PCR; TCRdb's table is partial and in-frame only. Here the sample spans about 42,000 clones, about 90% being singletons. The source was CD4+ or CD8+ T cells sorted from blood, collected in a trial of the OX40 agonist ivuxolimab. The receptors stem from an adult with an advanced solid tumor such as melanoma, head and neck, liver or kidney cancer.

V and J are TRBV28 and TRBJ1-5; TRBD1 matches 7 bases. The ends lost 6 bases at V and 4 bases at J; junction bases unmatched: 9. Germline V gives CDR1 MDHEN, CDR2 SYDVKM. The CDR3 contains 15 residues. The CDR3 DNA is TGTGCCAGCAGCCCCCCGCCCAGGGGGAATCAGCCCCAGCATTTT. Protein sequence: CASSPPPRGNQPQHF.

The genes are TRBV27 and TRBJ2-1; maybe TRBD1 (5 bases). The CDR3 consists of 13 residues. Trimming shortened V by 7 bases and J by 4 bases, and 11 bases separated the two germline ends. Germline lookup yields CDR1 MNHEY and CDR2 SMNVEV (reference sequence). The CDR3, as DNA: TGTGCCAGCATTGACAGATATTACAATGAGCAGTTCTTC. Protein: CASIDRYYNEQFF.